Following are 15 T cell receptor beta chains from one sample sequenced in a study of a mutant IDH1 vaccine in newly diagnosed glioma. TCRdb's copy holds only in-frame clones and misses some; the assay was immunoSEQ multiplex PCR. The table lists tens of thousands of clones, about 88% of them singletons. These receptors lack a known antigen. Specified time point: week 35, safety follow-up. Alongside topical imiquimod, each dose of vaccine comprised 300 ug of mutant IDH1 20-mer peptide. Here the sequenced sample was PBMCs, taken from a glioma patient whose treatment included an IDH1 peptide vaccine. The receptor set was obtained from a man aged 25 to 40 with glioma.

This clone was recorded a few times. This sequence joins TRBV7-9 and TRBJ2-5; the D call may be TRBD1 or TRBD2 (5 bases each). The germline V gene encodes CDR1 SEHNR and CDR2 FQNEAQ (reference sequence). This CDR3 comprises 14 residues. V lost 0 bases to trimming and J lost 5 bases, with 10 bases between them. The CDR3 loop reads CASSLAGDAETQYF. In DNA form, the CDR3 reads TGTGCCAGCAGCTTAGCGGGGGACGCGGAGACCCAGTACTTC. Filled out from reference TRBV7-9 and TRBJ2-5, the complete variable domain reads DTGVSQNPRHKITKRGQNVTFRCDPISEHNRLYWYRQTLGQGPEFLTYFQNEAQLEKSRLLSDRFSAERPKGSFSTLEIQRTEQGDSAMYLCASSLAGDAETQYFGPGTRLLVL.

The rearrangement joins TRBV28 to TRBJ1-6, with TRBD1 matching over 9 bases. Germline V gene lookup returns CDR1 MDHEN and CDR2 SYDVKM. V lost 2 bases and J lost 8; bases outside the gene matches: 7. The length of the CDR3 is 16 residues. The CDR3, as DNA: TGTGCCAGCAGTTTACTGTTACAGGGGGCGGATTCACCCCTCCACTTT. Protein sequence: CASSLLLQGADSPLHF. Full variable domain (outside the CDR3, taken from reference TRBV28 and TRBJ1-6): DVKVTQSSRYLVKRTGEKVFLECVQDMDHENMFWYRQDPGLGLRLIYFSYDVKMKEKGDIPEGYSVSREKKERFSLILESASTNQTSMYLCASSLLLQGADSPLHFGNGTRLTVT.

This clone occurred a few times. CDR3 in DNA: TGTGCCAGTAGTATCGGGAGGGTTTGGACCGGGGAGCTGTTTTTT. Protein: CASSIGRVWTGELFF. The chain employs TRBV19 and TRBJ2-2; 8 bases line up with TRBD2. V dropped 3 bases and J dropped 5; count of bases not matched to a gene: 5. Germline V CDR1 and CDR2: LNHDA, SQIVND (reference sequence). This CDR3 is built from 15 residues. The whole variable domain, remainder taken from reference TRBV19 and TRBJ2-2, is DGGITQSPKYLFRKEGQNVTLSCEQNLNHDAMYWYRQDPGQGLRLIYYSQIVNDFQKGDIAEGYSVSREKKESFPLTVTSAQKNPTAFYLCASSIGRVWTGELFFGEGSRLTVL.

The chain joins TRBV4-2 to TRBJ1-5; possibly TRBD1 for D (5 bases). The V and J ends lost 0 bases and 6 bases respectively, with 12 bases between them. The CDR3 has 15 amino acids. From germline, CDR1 is LGHNA and CDR2 YNFKEQ. The CDR3, as DNA: TGTGCCAGCAGCCAAGATAGGAGCAGGGCTCAGCCCCAGCATTTT. Translation: CASSQDRSRAQPQHF.

This clone occurred once. The rearrangement links TRBV7-9 to TRBJ2-4, with D maybe TRBD1 (6 bases). Trimming took off 5 bases at V and 6 bases at J, with 8 bases between the two ends. The length of the CDR3 is 12 residues. Germline assignment: CDR1 SEHNR and CDR2 FQNEAQ (reference sequence). In DNA, the CDR3 is TGTGCCAGCAGCACGGACAGAAACATTCAGTACTTC. Its protein is CASSTDRNIQYF. Filled out from reference TRBV7-9 and TRBJ2-4, the complete variable domain reads DTGVSQNPRHKITKRGQNVTFRCDPISEHNRLYWYRQTLGQGPEFLTYFQNEAQLEKSRLLSDRFSAERPKGSFSTLEIQRTEQGDSAMYLCASSTDRNIQYFGAGTRLSVL.

This clone has a handful of counts. The chain carries TRBV7-2 and TRBJ1-2; perhaps TRBD1 as D (5 bases). V was cut by 7 bases and J by 3 bases, with 15 bases left in between. CDR3 length: 14 residues. CDR1 and CDR2 from the germline V gene are SGHTA and FQGNSA. The CDR3 bases are TGTGCCAGCAAGCCCTGGGGGAGGGACTATGGCTACACCTTC. This gives the protein CASKPWGRDYGYTF.

The chain employs TRBV7-9 and TRBJ2-7, with D uncertain. Per the germline V gene, CDR1 is SEHNR and CDR2 is FQNEAQ (reference sequence). V was cut by 4 bases and J by 4 bases, with 8 bases left in between. The CDR3 contains 12 residues. The CDR3 is CASSSSAYEQYF. CDR3 coding DNA: TGTGCCAGCAGCTCCAGCGCGTACGAGCAGTACTTC.

The chain combines TRBV9 with TRBJ2-1; the match to TRBD2 covers 12 bases. This CDR3 is 19 amino acids long. V was pared by 4 bases and J by 5 bases, with 16 bases of the junction left unmatched. CDR1 is SGDLS and CDR2 is YYNGEE in the germline V gene. The CDR3 sequence is CASSSVPGLAGRINNEQFF. The CDR3 DNA follows: TGTGCCAGCAGCTCCGTTCCGGGACTAGCGGGCCGCATTAACAATGAGCAGTTCTTC.

The chain carries TRBV6-6 and TRBJ2-5; TRBD2 might be the D (6 bases). The end of the DNA aligns better with TRBJ2-7, so the J call may be wrong. Germline lookup yields CDR1 MNHNY and CDR2 SVGAGI (reference sequence). This CDR3 comprises 14 residues. In nucleotides, the CDR3 is TGTGCCAGCAGTGGAGGGACGATAACCTACGAGCAGTACTTC. Translated, it gives CASSGGTITYEQYF.

V is TRBV7-3 and J is TRBJ1-3; TRBD1 agrees at 10 bases. V trimming: 3 bases; J trimming: 1 base; junction bases outside the gene matches: 9. This CDR3 is built from 18 residues. Germline CDR1 reads SGHTA; CDR2 reads FQGTGA. The CDR3 sequence is CASSFSSGQGSSGNTIYF. CDR3 nucleotide sequence: TGTGCCAGCAGCTTTTCATCGGGACAGGGGTCGTCTGGAAACACCATATATTTT.

The chain is built from TRBV10-1 and TRBJ2-7; D unclear. CDR3 size: 13 residues. CDR1 WNHNN and CDR2 SYGVQD come from the germline V gene (reference sequence). V lost 4 bases to trimming and J lost 3 bases, with 10 bases between them. CDR3 sequence reads: CASSGGSYYEQYF. The CDR3 region has the DNA TGCGCCAGCAGTGGGGGTAGCTACTACGAGCAGTACTTC.

The chain couples TRBV6-1 to TRBJ2-3; D gene unclear. The CDR3 extends over 15 amino acids. The germline V gene encodes CDR1 MNHNS and CDR2 SASEGT. V lost 2 bases and J lost 1, with 10 bases in between. Here the CDR3 DNA reads TGTGCCAGCAGTGAAACTGTCTCGCGCACAGATACGCAGTATTTT. Its translation is CASSETVSRTDTQYF.

The J gene is TRBJ2-7, the V gene TRBV7-6; 7 bases line up with TRBD2. This CDR3 has 15 amino acids. CDR1 and CDR2 from the germline V gene are SGHVS and FNYEAQ. The J segment lost 5 bases and the V segment lost 0 bases, leaving 7 bases of the junction unmatched. CDR3 sequence: CASSLAGGPLNEQYF. As DNA, the CDR3 is TGTGCCAGCAGCTTAGCGGGAGGGCCCTTGAACGAGCAGTACTTC.

Comment on this clone: Within the sample, other DNA sequences also encode this same CDR3. The chain carries TRBV27 and TRBJ1-1, with D tentatively TRBD1 (6 bases). CDR3 length: 13 amino acids. The ends were cut back, 3 bases at V and 6 bases at J, with 11 bases in the middle. Germline values: CDR1 MNHEY, CDR2 SMNVEV (reference sequence). The CDR3 DNA reads TGTGCCAGCAGTTTCGGGGCAGGGGCTGAAGCTTTCTTT. As protein: CASSFGAGAEAFF.

The chain uses TRBV27 and TRBJ2-7, with TRBD2 identical over 7 bases. V gave up 3 bases and J gave up 6 bases; unmatched junction bases: 5. This CDR3 has 13 residues. The germline V gene has CDR1 MNHEY and CDR2 SMNVEV (reference sequence). The CDR3 DNA follows: TGTGCCAGCAGTTTCATAGGGGAGGGCGAGCAGTACTTC. Amino acids: CASSFIGEGEQYF.